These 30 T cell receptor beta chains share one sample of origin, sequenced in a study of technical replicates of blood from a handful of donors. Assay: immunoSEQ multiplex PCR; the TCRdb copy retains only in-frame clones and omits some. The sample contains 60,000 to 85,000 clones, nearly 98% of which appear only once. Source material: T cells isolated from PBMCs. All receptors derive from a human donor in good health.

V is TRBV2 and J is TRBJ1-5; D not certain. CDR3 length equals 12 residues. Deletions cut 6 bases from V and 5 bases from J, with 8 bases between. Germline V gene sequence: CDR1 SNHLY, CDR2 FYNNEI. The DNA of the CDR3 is TGTGCCAGCAGCGCTACTGATCAGCCCCAGCATTTT. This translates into CASSATDQPQHF.

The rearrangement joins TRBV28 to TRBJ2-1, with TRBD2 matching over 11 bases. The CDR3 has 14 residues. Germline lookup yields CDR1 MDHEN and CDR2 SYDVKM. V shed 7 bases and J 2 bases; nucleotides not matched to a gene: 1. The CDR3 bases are TGTGCCAGCACTAGCGGGAGGACCTACAATGAGCAGTTCTTC. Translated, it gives CASTSGRTYNEQFF.

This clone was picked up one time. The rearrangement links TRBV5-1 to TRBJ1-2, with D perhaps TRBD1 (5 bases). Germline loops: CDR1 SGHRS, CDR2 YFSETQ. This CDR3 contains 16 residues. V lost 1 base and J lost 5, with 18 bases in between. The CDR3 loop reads CASSLNGGAGRYGYTF. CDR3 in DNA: TGCGCCAGCAGCTTGAATGGCGGGGCCGGGCGGTATGGCTACACCTTC. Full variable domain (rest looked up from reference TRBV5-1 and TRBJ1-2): KAGVTQTPRYLIKTRGQQVTLSCSPISGHRSVSWYQQTPGQGLQFLFEYFSETQRNKGNFPGRFSGRQFSNSRSEMNVSTLELGDSALYLCASSLNGGAGRYGYTFGSGTRLTVV.

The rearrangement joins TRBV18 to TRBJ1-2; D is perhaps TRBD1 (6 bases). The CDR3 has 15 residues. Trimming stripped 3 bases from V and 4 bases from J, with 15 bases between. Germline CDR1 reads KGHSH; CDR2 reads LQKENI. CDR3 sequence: CASSPSGAGSYGYTF. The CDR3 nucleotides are TGTGCCAGCTCACCCTCAGGGGCTGGGAGCTATGGCTACACCTTC.

The CDR3 DNA is TGTGCCAGCAGTGCGACAGGGGGGGGGAACACTGAAGCTTTCTTT. Its protein is CASSATGGGNTEAFF. The rearrangement joins TRBV2 to TRBJ1-1; 9 bases are shared with TRBD1. With 4 bases clipped from V and 1 base from J, the junction kept 4 bases outside the gene matches. Germline CDR1 SNHLY, CDR2 FYNNEI. The CDR3 spans 15 residues.

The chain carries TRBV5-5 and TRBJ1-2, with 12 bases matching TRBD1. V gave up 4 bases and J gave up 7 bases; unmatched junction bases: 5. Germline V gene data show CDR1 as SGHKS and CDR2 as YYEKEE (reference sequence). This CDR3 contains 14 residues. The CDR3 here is CASSAGQGARGYTF. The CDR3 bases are TGTGCCAGCAGCGCGGGACAGGGGGCTCGTGGCTACACCTTC.

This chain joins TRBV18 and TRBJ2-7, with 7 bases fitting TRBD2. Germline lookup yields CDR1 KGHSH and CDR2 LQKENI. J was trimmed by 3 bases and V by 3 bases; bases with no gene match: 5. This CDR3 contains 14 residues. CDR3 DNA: TGTGCCAGCTCACCGGGGAGGGGTAACTACGAGCAGTACTTC. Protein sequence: CASSPGRGNYEQYF.

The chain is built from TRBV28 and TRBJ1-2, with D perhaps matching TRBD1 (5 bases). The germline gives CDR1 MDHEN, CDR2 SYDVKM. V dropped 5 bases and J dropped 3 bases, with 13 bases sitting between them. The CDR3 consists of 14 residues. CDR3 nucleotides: TGTGCCAGCAGTATTGGGGCGCAGCACTATGGCTACACCTTC. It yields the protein CASSIGAQHYGYTF.

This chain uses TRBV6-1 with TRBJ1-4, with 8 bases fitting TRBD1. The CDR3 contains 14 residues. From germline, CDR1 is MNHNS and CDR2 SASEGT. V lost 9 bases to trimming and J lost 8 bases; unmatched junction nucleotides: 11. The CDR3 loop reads CASGGQEEVEKLFF. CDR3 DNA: TGTGCCAGTGGGGGACAGGAGGAGGTAGAAAAACTGTTTTTT.

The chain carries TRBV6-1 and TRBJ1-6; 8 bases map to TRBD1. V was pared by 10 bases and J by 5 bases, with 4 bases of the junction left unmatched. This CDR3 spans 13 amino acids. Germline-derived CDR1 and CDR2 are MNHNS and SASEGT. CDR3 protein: CATRTGNNSPLHF. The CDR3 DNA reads TGTGCCACCAGGACAGGGAATAATTCACCCCTCCACTTT.

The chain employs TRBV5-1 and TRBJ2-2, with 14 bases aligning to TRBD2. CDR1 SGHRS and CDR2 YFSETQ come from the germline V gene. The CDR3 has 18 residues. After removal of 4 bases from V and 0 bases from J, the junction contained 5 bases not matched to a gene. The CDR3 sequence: CASSPGTSGSANTGELFF. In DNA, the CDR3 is TGCGCCAGCAGCCCCGGGACTAGCGGGAGCGCGAACACCGGGGAGCTGTTTTTT.

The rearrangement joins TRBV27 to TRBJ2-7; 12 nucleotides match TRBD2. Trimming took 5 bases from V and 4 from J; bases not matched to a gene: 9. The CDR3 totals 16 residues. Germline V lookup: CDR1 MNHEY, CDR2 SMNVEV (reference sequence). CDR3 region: CASSRPGLAGDYEQYF. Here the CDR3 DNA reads TGTGCCAGCAGTCGCCCGGGACTAGCGGGTGATTACGAGCAGTACTTC.

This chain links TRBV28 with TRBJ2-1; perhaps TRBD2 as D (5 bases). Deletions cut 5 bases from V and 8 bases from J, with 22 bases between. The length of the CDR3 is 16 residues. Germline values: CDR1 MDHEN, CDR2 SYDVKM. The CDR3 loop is CASSLGSGPLGDEQFF. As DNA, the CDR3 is TGTGCCAGCAGTCTTGGGAGTGGACCGTTGGGTGATGAGCAGTTCTTC.

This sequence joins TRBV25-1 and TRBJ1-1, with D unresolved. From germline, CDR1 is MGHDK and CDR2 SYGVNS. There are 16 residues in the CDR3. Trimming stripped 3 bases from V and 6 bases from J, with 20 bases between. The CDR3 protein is CASSELCPRTRAEAFF. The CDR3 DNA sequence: TGTGCCAGCAGTGAGCTATGCCCCCGAACGAGGGCTGAAGCTTTCTTT.

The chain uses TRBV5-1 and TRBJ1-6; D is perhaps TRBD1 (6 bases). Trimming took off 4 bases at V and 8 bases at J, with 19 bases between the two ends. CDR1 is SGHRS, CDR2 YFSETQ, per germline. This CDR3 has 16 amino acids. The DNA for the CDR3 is TGCGCCAGCAGCCCGGGGCGGGGGCTAGAGGATTCACCCCTCCACTTT. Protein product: CASSPGRGLEDSPLHF.

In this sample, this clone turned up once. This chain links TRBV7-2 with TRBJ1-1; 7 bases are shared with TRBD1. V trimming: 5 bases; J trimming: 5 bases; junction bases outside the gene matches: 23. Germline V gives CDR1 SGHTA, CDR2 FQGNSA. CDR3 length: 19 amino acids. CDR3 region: CASSGSFVTGAAGGTEAFF. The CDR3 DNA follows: TGTGCCAGCAGCGGATCCTTCGTTACAGGGGCCGCAGGGGGGACTGAAGCTTTCTTT.

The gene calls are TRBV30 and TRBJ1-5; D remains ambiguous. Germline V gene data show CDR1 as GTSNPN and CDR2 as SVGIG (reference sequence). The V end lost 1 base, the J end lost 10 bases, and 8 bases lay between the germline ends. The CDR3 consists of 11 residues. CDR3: CAWSAGSPQHF. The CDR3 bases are TGTGCCTGGAGTGCGGGATCACCCCAGCATTTT.

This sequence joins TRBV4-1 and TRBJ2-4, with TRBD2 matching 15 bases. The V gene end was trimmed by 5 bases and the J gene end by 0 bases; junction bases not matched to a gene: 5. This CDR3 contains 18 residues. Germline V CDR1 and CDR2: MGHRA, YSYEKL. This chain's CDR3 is CASSRGLAGGVAKNIQYF. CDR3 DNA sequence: TGCGCCAGCAGCAGGGGACTAGCGGGGGGCGTAGCCAAAAACATTCAGTACTTC.

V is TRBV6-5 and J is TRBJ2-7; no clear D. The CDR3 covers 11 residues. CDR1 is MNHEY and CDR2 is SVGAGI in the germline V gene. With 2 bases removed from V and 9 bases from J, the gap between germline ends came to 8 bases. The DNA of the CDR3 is TGTGCCAGCAGTTACACTGGTCTGCAGTACTTC. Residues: CASSYTGLQYF.

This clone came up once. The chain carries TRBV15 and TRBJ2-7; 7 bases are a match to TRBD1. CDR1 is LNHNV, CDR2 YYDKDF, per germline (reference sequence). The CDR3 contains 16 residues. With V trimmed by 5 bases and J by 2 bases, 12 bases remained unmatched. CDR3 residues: CATSVNTDRVTYEQYF. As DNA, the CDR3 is TGTGCCACCAGCGTCAACACTGACAGGGTAACCTACGAGCAGTACTTC.

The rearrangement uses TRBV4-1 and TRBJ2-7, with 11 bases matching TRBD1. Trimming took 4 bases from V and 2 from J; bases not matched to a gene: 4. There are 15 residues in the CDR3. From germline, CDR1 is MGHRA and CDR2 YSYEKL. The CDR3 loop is CASSRGGQGAYEQYF. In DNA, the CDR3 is TGCGCCAGCAGCCGTGGGGGACAGGGGGCCTACGAGCAGTACTTC.

This CDR3 is CSVEVTGEGTDTQYF. The CDR3 DNA is TGCAGCGTTGAAGTAACGGGAGAGGGAACAGATACGCAGTATTTT. The chain is built from TRBV29-1 and TRBJ2-3; maybe TRBD2 (6 bases). The CDR3 is 15 residues long. The V gene lost 1 base and the J gene lost 3 bases, with 14 bases spanning the gap. Germline V lookup: CDR1 SQVTM, CDR2 ANQGSEA.

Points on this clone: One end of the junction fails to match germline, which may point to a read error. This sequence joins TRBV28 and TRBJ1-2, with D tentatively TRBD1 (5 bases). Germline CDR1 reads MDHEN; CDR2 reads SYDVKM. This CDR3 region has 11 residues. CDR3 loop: CASSLEGLTDF. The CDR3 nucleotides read TGTGCCAGCAGTTTGGAGGGACTTACGGACTTC.

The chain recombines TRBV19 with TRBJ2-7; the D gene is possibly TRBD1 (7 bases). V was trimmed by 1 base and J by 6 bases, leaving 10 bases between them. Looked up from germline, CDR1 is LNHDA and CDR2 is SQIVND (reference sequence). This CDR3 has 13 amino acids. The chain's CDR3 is CASSIGGTAEQYF. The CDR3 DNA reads TGTGCCAGTAGTATAGGCGGGACAGCCGAGCAGTACTTC.

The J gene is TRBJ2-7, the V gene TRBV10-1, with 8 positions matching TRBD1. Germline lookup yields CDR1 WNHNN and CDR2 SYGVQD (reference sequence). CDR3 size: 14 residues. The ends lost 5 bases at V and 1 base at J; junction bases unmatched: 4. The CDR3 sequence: CASSTGGSSYEQYF. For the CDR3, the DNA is TGCGCCAGCAGTACAGGGGGATCGTCCTACGAGCAGTACTTC.

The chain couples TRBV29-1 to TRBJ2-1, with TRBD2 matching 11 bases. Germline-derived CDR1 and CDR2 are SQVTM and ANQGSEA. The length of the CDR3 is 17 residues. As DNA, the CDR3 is TGCACCACCGGTGGACTAGCGGGTGGGGGCTCCTACAATGAGCAGTTCTTC. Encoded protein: CTTGGLAGGGSYNEQFF.

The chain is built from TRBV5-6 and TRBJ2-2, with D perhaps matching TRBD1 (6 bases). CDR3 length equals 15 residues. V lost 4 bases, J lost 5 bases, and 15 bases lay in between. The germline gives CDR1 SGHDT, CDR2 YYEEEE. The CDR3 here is CASSIGTPATGELFF. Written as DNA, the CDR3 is TGTGCCAGCAGCATTGGGACACCCGCAACCGGGGAGCTGTTTTTT.

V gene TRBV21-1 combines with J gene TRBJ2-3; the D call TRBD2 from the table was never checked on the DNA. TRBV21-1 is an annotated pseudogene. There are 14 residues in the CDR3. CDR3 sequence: CASRDSAGTDTQYF. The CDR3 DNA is TGTGCCAGCAGGGACTCGGCGGGGACAGATACGCAGTATTTT.

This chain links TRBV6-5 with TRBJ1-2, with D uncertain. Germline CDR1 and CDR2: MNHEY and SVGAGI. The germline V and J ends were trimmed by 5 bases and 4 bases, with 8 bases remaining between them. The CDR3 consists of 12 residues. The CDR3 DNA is TGTGCCAGCAGTCCCTTCGGCTATGGCTACACCTTC. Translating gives CASSPFGYGYTF.

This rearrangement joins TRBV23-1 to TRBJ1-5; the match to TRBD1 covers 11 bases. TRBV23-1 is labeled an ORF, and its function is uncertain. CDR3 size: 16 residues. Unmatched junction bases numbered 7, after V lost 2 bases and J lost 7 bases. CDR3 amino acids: CASSQPDRGQRQPQHF. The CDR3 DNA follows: TGCGCCAGCAGTCAACCGGACAGGGGGCAGAGGCAGCCCCAGCATTTT.